Listed below are T cell receptor beta chains from one sample, sequenced in a study of cytomegalovirus exposure and HLA in healthy donors. Sequencing was performed with immunoSEQ multiplex PCR; in TCRdb, only in-frame clones are kept and a portion is missing. Of about 130,000 clones in the sample, 89% were seen once. Sequenced: PBMCs. The receptor source for this set is a woman aged 18-29 years in good health and CMV-seropositive. The CDR3 runs from the conserved cysteine through the conserved F or W. The order of the fields is D gene, clone size, V gene, J gene, CDR3 DNA, CDR3 protein. D genes are given only for firm matches. Where a row states a size, it is once, few, many or the class of an expanded clone; other rows omit it.

.,.,TRBV7-9,TRBJ2-7,TGTGCCAGCAGCTTAGGTGGGGCCGAGCAGTACTTC,CASSLGGAEQYF
.,.,TRBV27,TRBJ1-2,TGTGCCAGCAGTTTATCGATTGAGTATGGCTACACCTTC,CASSLSIEYGYTF
TRBD1,.,TRBV7-2,TRBJ2-7,TGTGCCAGCAGCCCACTTAACCGACAGGGCGGGTCCTACGAGCAGTACTTC,CASSPLNRQGGSYEQYF
.,.,TRBV4-3,TRBJ2-3,TGCGCCAGCAGCCCCAACGTGGGGGAGGATACGCAGCAGTATTTT,CASSPNVGEDTQQYF
TRBD1,.,TRBV28,TRBJ2-7,TGTGCCAGCAGGCTTGACAGGGGAAGCTCCTACGAGCAGTACTTC,CASRLDRGSSYEQYF
.,.,TRBV7-6,TRBJ2-1,TGTGCCAGCAGCTTAGCGCAAACTTCTAATGAGCAGTTCTTC,CASSLAQTSNEQFF
.,.,TRBV6-5,TRBJ1-1,TGTGCCAGCAGTTATAATCTTCAGGTTGGTACTGAAGCTTTCTTT,CASSYNLQVGTEAFF
TRBD2,.,TRBV28,TRBJ2-3,TGTGCCAGCAGTTTATGGCTAGCGGGGGGGAACTCTAGCACAGATACGCAGTATTTT,CASSLWLAGGNSSTDTQYF
.,.,TRBV4-2,TRBJ2-7,TGTGCCAGCAGCCAAGAAAGCCAGGGGTACGAGCAGTACTTC,CASSQESQGYEQYF
.,.,TRBV6-1,TRBJ1-5,TGTGCCAGCAGTGAAACGCGAGGGAGGCAGCAGCCCCAGCATTTT,CASSETRGRQQPQHF
.,.,TRBV5-1,TRBJ2-2,TGCGCCAGCAGCTTGGTTCCGGGAGCAGGAAACACCGGGGAGCTGTTTTTT,CASSLVPGAGNTGELFF
.,.,TRBV9,TRBJ2-1,TGTGCCAGCAGCTCCCGGGATGAGCAGTTCTTC,CASSSRDEQFF
.,few,TRBV7-8,TRBJ2-2,TGTGCCAGCAGCTTAGGCCTTCCAGCGGGGACATACACCGGGGAGCTGTTTTTT,CASSLGLPAGTYTGELFF
TRBD1,.,TRBV7-9,TRBJ2-5,TGTGCCAGCAGCTTAGATCCAGGGGGCCGGGAGACCCAGTACTTC,CASSLDPGGRETQYF
.,.,TRBV28,TRBJ2-7,TGTGCCAGCAGTTTTGGCAGACCGGGACTTACCCCCTACGAGCAGTACTTC,CASSFGRPGLTPYEQYF
.,.,TRBV4-3,TRBJ2-7,TGCGCCAGCAGCCAAGAGTGGGTACAGGCCACCTACGAGCAGTACTTC,CASSQEWVQATYEQYF
.,.,TRBV7-2,TRBJ2-1,TGTGCCAGCAGCGCGATAAGTACAGGGGGGGGCACCTACAATGAGCAGTTCTTC,CASSAISTGGGTYNEQFF
.,.,TRBV11-2,TRBJ2-5,TGTGCCAGCAGCTTAATGTGGAAGCAGGGGCGACAACAAGAGACCCAGTACTTC,CASSLMWKQGRQQETQYF
.,.,TRBV19,TRBJ1-1,TGTGCCAGTAGTACCGGGATCCACACTGAAGCTTTCTTT,CASSTGIHTEAFF
TRBD1,.,TRBV28,TRBJ1-5,TGTGCCAGCAGACCGACAGGGTTGAATCAGCCCCAGCATTTT,CASRPTGLNQPQHF
.,.,TRBV27,TRBJ1-6,TGTGCCAGCAGTTTAGGGGGGTTTGGTTCACCCCTCCACTTT,CASSLGGFGSPLHF
.,.,TRBV5-6,TRBJ2-3,TGTGCCAGCAGCTTGCTAACGGGCACAGATACGCAGTATTTT,CASSLLTGTDTQYF
.,.,TRBV5-1,TRBJ1-3,TGCGCCAGCAGCTTGGTCCAGGGGAGCGGAAACACCATATATTTT,CASSLVQGSGNTIYF
.,.,TRBV13,TRBJ1-1,TGTGCCAGCAGCTTCCGTCTGAACACTGAAGCTTTCTTT,CASSFRLNTEAFF
.,.,TRBV21-1,TRBJ1-2,TGTGCCAGTAGAAGGGGGCTTGTCTATGGCTACACCTTC,CASRRGLVYGYTF
TRBD2,.,TRBV5-4,TRBJ2-1,TGTGCCAGCAGCTTGGAACTAGCGGGGAAAGGTGAGCAGTTCTTC,CASSLELAGKGEQFF
.,many,TRBV7-8,TRBJ1-5,TGTGCCAGCAGCTCTTCTCGGAGTCAGCCCCAGCATTTT,CASSSSRSQPQHF